These 18 T cell receptor beta chains originate from one sample sequenced in a study of beta chain features in type 1 diabetes. Study-level results: Shortening of TCRB CDR3s, moderate but significant, appeared in all four CD4+ subsets of Type 1 diabetes patients.

Sequencing targeted expressed TCRB transcripts, as all isolated RNA had been reverse transcribed. Clones were read by immunoSEQ multiplex PCR, and TCRdb kept only the in-frame ones, dropping some. This table holds about 99,000 clones, under 30% found once. Their cognate antigens are unknown. Material for sequencing was central memory CD4+ T cells from blood. Receptors originate from a young woman with type 1 diabetes.

The chain has TRBV11-3 and TRBJ1-1; D is perhaps TRBD1 (6 bases). This CDR3 has 15 residues. Trimming took off 5 bases at V and 1 base at J, with 14 bases between the two ends. Germline lookup yields CDR1 SGHNT and CDR2 YENEEA. In DNA form, the CDR3 reads TGTGCCAGCAGCCAAGCCGGGACAACGAACACTGAAGCTTTCTTT. Protein product: CASSQAGTTNTEAFF.

This chain links TRBV5-1 with TRBJ2-3; 11 nucleotides align to TRBD2. The germline V gene encodes CDR1 SGHRS and CDR2 YFSETQ. The CDR3 runs to 13 residues. The V and J ends lost 10 bases and 4 bases, in that order; junction bases with no gene match: 5. The CDR3 reads CAATSGTSDTQYF. In nucleotides, the CDR3 is TGCGCCGCGACTAGCGGGACTTCAGATACGCAGTATTTT.

The CDR3 region has the DNA TGTGCCAGCAGCCAGGGTACAGGGGATTATGGCTACACCTTC. Translated: CASSQGTGDYGYTF. The chain recombines TRBV16 with TRBJ1-2; 7 bases are a match to TRBD1. This CDR3 spans 14 amino acids. J gave up 5 bases and V 3 bases, and 6 bases lay outside the gene matches. In germline, CDR1 is KGHSY, CDR2 FQNENV.

The V gene is TRBV4-1, the J gene TRBJ2-1; 13 nucleotides match TRBD2. The junction had 7 bases not matched to a gene; V was cut back by 5 bases and J by 9 bases. The CDR3 is 15 amino acids. Per the germline V gene, CDR1 is MGHRA and CDR2 is YSYEKL. The CDR3 sequence is CASSSRTSGSGEQFF. As DNA, the CDR3 is TGCGCCAGCAGCTCCCGGACTAGCGGGAGCGGTGAGCAGTTCTTC.

V usage is TRBV7-2 and J usage is TRBJ2-1, with a possible D match to TRBD1 (5 bases). Germline CDR1 SGHTA, CDR2 FQGNSA. V lost 3 bases and J 3 bases, leaving 12 bases between the germline ends. There are 15 residues in the CDR3. The CDR3 loop is CASSFRGLGYNEQFF. The CDR3 DNA is TGTGCCAGCAGCTTTAGGGGTTTGGGCTACAATGAGCAGTTCTTC. The full variable domain, completed using reference TRBV7-2 and TRBJ2-1, is GAGVSQSPSNKVTEKGKDVELRCDPISGHTALYWYRQSLGQGLEFLIYFQGNSAPDKSGLPSDRFSAERTGGSVSTLTIQRTQQEDSAVYLCASSFRGLGYNEQFFGPGTRLTVL.

This chain links TRBV5-1 with TRBJ2-1, with 8 bases matching TRBD2. Losses at the gene ends were 1 base for V and 4 bases for J; bases not matched to a gene: 13. Germline V gene data show CDR1 as SGHRS and CDR2 as YFSETQ. This CDR3 spans 18 amino acids. CDR3 sequence (DNA): TGCGCCAGCAGCTTGTACGGCAGCGGGGGCGTGAAATACAATGAGCAGTTCTTC. Its protein is CASSLYGSGGVKYNEQFF.

The rearrangement joins TRBV28 to TRBJ2-7; D gene ambiguous. Trimming shortened V by 8 bases and J by 4 bases, and 18 bases separated the two germline ends. This CDR3 spans 14 amino acids. Germline CDR1 MDHEN, CDR2 SYDVKM. The CDR3 is CASEGVPHLYEQYF. CDR3 nucleotide sequence: TGTGCCAGCGAAGGAGTTCCGCATCTGTACGAGCAGTACTTC.

This clone has only a few counts. The rearrangement joins TRBV28 to TRBJ2-7; no firm D call. The CDR3 has 14 amino acids. Trimming pared 3 bases from V and 0 bases from J, leaving 9 bases between. Germline V gene sequence: CDR1 MDHEN, CDR2 SYDVKM. CDR3 DNA: TGTGCCAGCAGTTTTCCGATGAGCTCCTACGAGCAGTACTTC. Residues: CASSFPMSSYEQYF.

V and J are TRBV6-5 and TRBJ2-1; tentative D call: TRBD2 (5 bases). From germline, CDR1 is MNHEY and CDR2 SVGAGI. V lost 0 bases and J 7 bases, leaving 13 bases between the germline ends. CDR3 size: 15 residues. The CDR3 loop reads CASSYSIGRGNEQFF. The CDR3 DNA sequence: TGTGCCAGCAGTTACTCGATAGGGAGAGGAAATGAGCAGTTCTTC.

The count of this clone is one. V is TRBV19 and J is TRBJ1-2; a possible D gene is TRBD1 (5 bases). Germline values: CDR1 LNHDA, CDR2 SQIVND (reference sequence). V lost 10 bases and J lost 3, with 15 bases in between. This CDR3 contains 13 residues. The chain's CDR3 is CATAGPPYYGYTF. The CDR3 coding sequence is TGTGCCACAGCGGGGCCCCCGTACTATGGCTACACCTTC.

This clone was observed at least ten times. The chain is built from TRBV7-9 and TRBJ2-4; D is perhaps TRBD2 (7 bases). The V end was cut by 4 bases, the J end by 5 bases, with 15 bases between. CDR3 size: 15 residues. The germline V gene encodes CDR1 SEHNR and CDR2 FQNEAQ (reference sequence). The CDR3 here is CASSSYQGRENIQYF. CDR3 nucleotides: TGTGCCAGCAGCTCATACCAGGGGAGGGAAAACATTCAGTACTTC.

This chain connects TRBV27 to TRBJ2-2; 8 nucleotides agree with TRBD2. The CDR3 is 16 residues long. The junction had 15 bases not matched to a gene; V was cut back by 9 bases and J by 6 bases. The V gene's germline CDR1 is MNHEY and CDR2 SMNVEV (reference sequence). The CDR3 sequence is CASLPRAGGRPGELFF. The CDR3 region has the DNA TGTGCCAGTCTGCCCCGGGCGGGCGGGAGGCCCGGGGAGCTGTTTTTT.

CDR3 DNA: TGTGCCAGCAGTTCCACTGGGACTCAGGGACGGACGGATGGCTACACCTTC. Its protein product is CASSSTGTQGRTDGYTF. This chain links TRBV27 with TRBJ1-2; D possibly corresponds to TRBD1 (5 bases). Trimming removed 4 bases at V and 6 bases at J, with 24 bases between. Germline values: CDR1 MNHEY, CDR2 SMNVEV (reference sequence). This CDR3 is built from 17 residues.

Written as DNA, the CDR3 is TGTGCCAGCAGCCTAAACAAGAGACTAGCGGGAGTTGGAGGTGAGCAGTTCTTC. Its translation is CASSLNKRLAGVGGEQFF. This chain joins TRBV21-1 and TRBJ2-1; the D call of TRBD2 is as the table states it, not checked on the DNA. TRBV21-1 is listed as a pseudogene. CDR3 size: 18 residues.

This clone was found a few times. The rearrangement joins TRBV11-2 to TRBJ1-3; a weak D match, TRBD1 (5 bases). This CDR3 contains 17 residues. Germline CDR1 is SGHAT and CDR2 is FQNNGV. Trimming stripped 7 bases from V and 0 bases from J, with 19 bases between. This CDR3 reads CASTLGARRTSGNTIYF. In nucleotides, the CDR3 is TGTGCCAGCACCCTAGGGGCGCGACGGACCTCTGGAAACACCATATATTTT.

The chain couples TRBV18 to TRBJ2-7, with 7 nucleotides matching TRBD1. The CDR3 is 14 residues long. J lost 7 bases, V lost 1 base, and 7 bases had no gene match. Per germline, CDR1 KGHSH and CDR2 LQKENI. Here the CDR3 reads CASSPQGAFSEQYV. The CDR3 region has the DNA TGTGCCAGCTCACCACAGGGGGCTTTTTCTGAGCAGTACGTC.

The gene calls are TRBV4-3 and TRBJ1-2; unclear D gene. This CDR3 comprises 20 residues. Germline V gives CDR1 LGHNA, CDR2 YSLEER. V was trimmed by 0 bases and J by 2 bases, leaving 25 bases between them. The CDR3, as DNA: TGCGCCAGCAGCCAAGACGGGGTTTGGGTGGCCCCTTCTACGAACTATGGCTACACCTTC. This translates into CASSQDGVWVAPSTNYGYTF.

This clone was detected a few times. One junction end disagrees with the germline gene, perhaps due to a read error. This sequence joins TRBV2 and TRBJ2-1; TRBD2 matches at 9 bases. Germline V CDR1 and CDR2: SNHLY, FYNNEI. The CDR3 spans 15 residues. The CDR3 region is CASSVTAGGYNEQFF. The CDR3, as DNA: TGCGCCAGCAGTGTGACAGCGGGAGGTTACAATGAGCAGTTCTTC.